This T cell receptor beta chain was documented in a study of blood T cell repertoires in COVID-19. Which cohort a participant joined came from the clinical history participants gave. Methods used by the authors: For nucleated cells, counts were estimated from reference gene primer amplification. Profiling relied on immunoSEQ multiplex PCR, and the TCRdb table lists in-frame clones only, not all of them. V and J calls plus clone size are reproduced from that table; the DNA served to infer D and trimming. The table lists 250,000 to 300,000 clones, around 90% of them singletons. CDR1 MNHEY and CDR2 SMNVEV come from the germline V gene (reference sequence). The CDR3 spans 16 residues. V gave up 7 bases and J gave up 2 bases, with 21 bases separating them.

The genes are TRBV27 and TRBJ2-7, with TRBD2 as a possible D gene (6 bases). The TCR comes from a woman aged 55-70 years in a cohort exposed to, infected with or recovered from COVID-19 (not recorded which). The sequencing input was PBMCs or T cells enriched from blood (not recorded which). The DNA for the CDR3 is TGTGCCAGCACTAAAATCGGGACTGGAGGGACCTACGAGCAGTACTTC. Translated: CASTKIGTGGTYEQYF.